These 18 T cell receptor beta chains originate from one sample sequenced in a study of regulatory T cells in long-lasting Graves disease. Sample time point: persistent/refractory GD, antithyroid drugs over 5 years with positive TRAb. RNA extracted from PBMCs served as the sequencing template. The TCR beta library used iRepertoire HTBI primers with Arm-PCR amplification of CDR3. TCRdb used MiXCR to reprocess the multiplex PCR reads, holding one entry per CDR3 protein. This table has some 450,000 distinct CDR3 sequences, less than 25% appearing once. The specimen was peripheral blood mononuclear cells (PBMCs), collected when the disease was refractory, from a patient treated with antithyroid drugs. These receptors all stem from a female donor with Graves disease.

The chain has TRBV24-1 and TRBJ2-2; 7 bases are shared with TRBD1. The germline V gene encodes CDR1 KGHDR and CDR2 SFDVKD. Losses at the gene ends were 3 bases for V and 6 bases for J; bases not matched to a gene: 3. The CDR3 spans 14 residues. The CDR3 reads CATSDPTGSGELFF. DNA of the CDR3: TGTGCCACCAGTGATCCGACAGGGTCCGGGGAGCTGTTTTTT.

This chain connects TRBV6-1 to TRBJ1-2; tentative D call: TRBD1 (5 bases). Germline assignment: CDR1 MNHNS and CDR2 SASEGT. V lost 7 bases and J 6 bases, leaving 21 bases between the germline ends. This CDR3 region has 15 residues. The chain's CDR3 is CASTRLQGGEDGYTF. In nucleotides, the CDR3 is TGTGCCAGCACCCGATTGCAGGGCGGGGAGGATGGCTACACCTTC.

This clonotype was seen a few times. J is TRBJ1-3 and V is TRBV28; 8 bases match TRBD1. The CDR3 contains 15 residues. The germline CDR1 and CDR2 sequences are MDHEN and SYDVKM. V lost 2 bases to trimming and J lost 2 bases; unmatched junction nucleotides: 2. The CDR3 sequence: CASSLDRGPGNTIYF. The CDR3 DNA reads TGTGCCAGCAGTTTAGACAGGGGACCTGGAAACACCATATATTTT.

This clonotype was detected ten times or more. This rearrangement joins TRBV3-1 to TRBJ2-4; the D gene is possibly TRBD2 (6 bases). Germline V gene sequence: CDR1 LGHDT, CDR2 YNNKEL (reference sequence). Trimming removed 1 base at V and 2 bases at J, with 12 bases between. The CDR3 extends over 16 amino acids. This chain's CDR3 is CASSQGGTGSKNIQYF. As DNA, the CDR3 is TGTGCCAGCAGCCAAGGCGGGACGGGATCCAAAAACATTCAGTACTTC.

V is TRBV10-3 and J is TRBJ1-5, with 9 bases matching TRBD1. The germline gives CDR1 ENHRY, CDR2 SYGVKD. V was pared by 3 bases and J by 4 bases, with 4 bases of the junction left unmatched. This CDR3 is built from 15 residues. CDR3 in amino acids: CAISEAGTGNQPQHF. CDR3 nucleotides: TGTGCCATCAGTGAAGCCGGGACAGGGAATCAGCCCCAGCATTTT.

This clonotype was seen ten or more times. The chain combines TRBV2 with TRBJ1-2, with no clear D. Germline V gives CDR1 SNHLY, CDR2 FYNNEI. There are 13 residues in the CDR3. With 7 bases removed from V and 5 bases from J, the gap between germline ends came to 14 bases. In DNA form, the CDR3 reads TGTGCCAGCACCCAACTCCCGGGGTATGGCTACACCTTC. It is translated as CASTQLPGYGYTF.

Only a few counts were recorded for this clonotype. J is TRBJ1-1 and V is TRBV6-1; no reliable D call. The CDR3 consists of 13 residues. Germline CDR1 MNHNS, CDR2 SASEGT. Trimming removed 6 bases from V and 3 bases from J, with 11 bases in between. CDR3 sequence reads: CASRTGSHTEAFF. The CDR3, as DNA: TGTGCCAGCAGAACGGGCAGCCACACTGAAGCTTTCTTT.

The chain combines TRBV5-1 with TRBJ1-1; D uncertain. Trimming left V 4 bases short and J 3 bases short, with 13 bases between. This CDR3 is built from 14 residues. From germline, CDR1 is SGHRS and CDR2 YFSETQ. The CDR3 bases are TGCGCCAGCAGCCCGGCGGGGAGTTACACTGAAGCTTTCTTT. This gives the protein CASSPAGSYTEAFF.

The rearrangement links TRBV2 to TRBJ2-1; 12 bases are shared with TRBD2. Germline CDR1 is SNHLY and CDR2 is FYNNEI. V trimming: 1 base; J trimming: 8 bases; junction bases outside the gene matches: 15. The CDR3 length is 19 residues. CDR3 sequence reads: CASSEVSGPSGRAFDEQFF. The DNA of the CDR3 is TGTGCCAGCAGTGAAGTCTCCGGGCCTAGCGGGAGGGCCTTCGATGAGCAGTTCTTC.

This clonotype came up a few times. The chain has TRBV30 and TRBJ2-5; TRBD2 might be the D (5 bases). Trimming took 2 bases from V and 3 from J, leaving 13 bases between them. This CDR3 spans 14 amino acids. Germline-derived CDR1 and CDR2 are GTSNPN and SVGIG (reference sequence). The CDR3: CAWSQLSGKETQYF. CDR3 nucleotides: TGTGCCTGGAGTCAGCTATCGGGGAAAGAGACCCAGTACTTC.

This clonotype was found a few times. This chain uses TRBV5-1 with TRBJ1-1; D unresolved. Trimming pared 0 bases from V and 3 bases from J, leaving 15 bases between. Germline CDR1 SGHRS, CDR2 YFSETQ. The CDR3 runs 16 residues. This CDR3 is CASSLGVAQTDTEAFF. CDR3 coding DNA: TGCGCCAGCAGCTTGGGGGTGGCTCAGACGGACACTGAAGCTTTCTTT.

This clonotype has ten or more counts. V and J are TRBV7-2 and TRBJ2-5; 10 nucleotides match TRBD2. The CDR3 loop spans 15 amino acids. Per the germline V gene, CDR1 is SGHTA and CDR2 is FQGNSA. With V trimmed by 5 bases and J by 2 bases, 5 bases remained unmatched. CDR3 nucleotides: TGTGCCAGCAGCCCTTCTAGCGGGAGACAAGAGACCCAGTACTTC. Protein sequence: CASSPSSGRQETQYF.

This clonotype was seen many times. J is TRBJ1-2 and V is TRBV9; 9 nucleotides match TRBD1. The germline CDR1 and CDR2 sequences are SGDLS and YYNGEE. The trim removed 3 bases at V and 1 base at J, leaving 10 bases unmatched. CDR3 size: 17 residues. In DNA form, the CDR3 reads TGTGCCAGCAGCGCCGGGAGGGACAGGGTATTTAACTATGGCTACACCTTC. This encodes CASSAGRDRVFNYGYTF.

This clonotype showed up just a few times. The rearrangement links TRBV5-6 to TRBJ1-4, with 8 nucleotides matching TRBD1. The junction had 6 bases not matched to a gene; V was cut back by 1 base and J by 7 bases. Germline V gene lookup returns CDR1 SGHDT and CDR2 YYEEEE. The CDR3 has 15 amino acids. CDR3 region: CASSLRTGRGEKLFF. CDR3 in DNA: TGTGCCAGCAGCTTGAGGACAGGGCGAGGTGAAAAACTGTTTTTT.

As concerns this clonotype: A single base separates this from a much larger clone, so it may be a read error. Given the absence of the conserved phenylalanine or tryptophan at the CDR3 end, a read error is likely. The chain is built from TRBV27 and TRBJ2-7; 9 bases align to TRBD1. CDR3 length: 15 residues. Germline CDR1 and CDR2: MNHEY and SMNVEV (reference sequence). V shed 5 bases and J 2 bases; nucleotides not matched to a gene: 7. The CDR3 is CASSGTGNYPYEQYY. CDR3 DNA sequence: TGTGCCAGCAGTGGGACAGGGAACTACCCCTACGAGCAGTACTAC.

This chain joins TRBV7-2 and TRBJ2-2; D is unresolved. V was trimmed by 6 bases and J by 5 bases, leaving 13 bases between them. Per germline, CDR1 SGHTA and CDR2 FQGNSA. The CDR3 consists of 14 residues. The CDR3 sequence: CASSLRPGTGELFF. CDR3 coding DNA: TGTGCCAGCAGTCTCCGACCCGGGACCGGGGAGCTGTTTTTT.

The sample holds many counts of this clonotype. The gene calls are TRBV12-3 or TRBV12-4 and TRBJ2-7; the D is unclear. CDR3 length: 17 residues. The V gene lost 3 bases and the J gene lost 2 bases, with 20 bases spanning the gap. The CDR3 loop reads CASSFNQESGFTYEQYF. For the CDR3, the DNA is TGTGCCAGCAGTTTTAATCAGGAATCGGGCTTCACCTACGAGCAGTACTTC.

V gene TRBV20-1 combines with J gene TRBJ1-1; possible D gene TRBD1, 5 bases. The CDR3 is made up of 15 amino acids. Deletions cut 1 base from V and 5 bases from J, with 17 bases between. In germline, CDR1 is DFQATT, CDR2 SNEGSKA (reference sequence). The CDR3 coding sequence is TGCAGTGCTAGAGGGAGGGAGGGCTGGGGGACTGAAGCTTTCTTT. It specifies CSARGREGWGTEAFF.